The rows below give T cell receptor gamma chains drawn from one sample of a study of gamma delta lymphoproliferative disorders and STAT genes. TCRdb redid clone calling on the multiplex PCR reads using CATT. The table includes 1,100 or so gamma-chain clones, roughly a tenth detected once. Material for sequencing was blood. All receptors come from a human donor with gamma-delta T-cell large granular lymphocyte leukemia. CDR3s include the opening cysteine and the closing phenylalanine or tryptophan. Only part of the rows carry a size: once, few, many, or a class if the clone is expanded.

V gene,J gene,clone size,CDR3 DNA,CDR3 protein
TRGV10,TRGJ1/TRGJ2,.,TGTGCTGCGTGGGATTATATTCAGGTTGGATCGGATTATTATAAGAAACTCTTT,CAAWDYIQVGSDYYKKLF
TRGV10,TRGJ1/TRGJ2,many,TGTGCTGCGTGGGGCGAGAATTATTATAAGAAACTCTTT,CAAWGENYYKKLF
TRGV4,TRGJ1/TRGJ2,medium-sized,TGTGCCACCTGGGATGAGGCGAAACTCTTT,CATWDEAKLF
TRGV11,TRGJ1/TRGJ2,medium-sized,.,CTTVPAGCYYKKLF
TRGV11,TRGJ1/TRGJ2,medium-sized,TGTGCCTGCTGGATCCATTATAAGAAACTCTTT,CACWIHYKKLF
TRGV4,TRGJ1/TRGJ2,medium-sized,TGTGCCACCTGGGACGGGCGGGGGTATTATAAGAAACTCTTT,CATWDGRGYYKKLF
TRGV2,TRGJP1,few,TGTGCCACCTGGGACGGGCAGGGTACCACTGGTTGGTTCAAGATATTT,CATWDGQGTTGWFKIF
TRGV9,TRGJ1/TRGJ2,few,TGTGCCTTGTGGGAGGTTTATAAGAAACTCTTT,CALWEVYKKLF
TRGV8,TRGJP1,large,TGTGCCACCTGGGAACATACCACTGGTTGGTTCAAGATATTT,CATWEHTTGWFKIF
TRGV4,TRGJ1/TRGJ2,.,TGTGCCACCTGGGATGGGGGTGGTTATAAGAAACTCTTT,CATWDGGGYKKLF
TRGV2,TRGJ1/TRGJ2,.,TGTGCCACCTGGGACGGCAAGAAACTCTTT,CATWDGKKLF
TRGV11,TRGJP1,.,.,CTTVPAPLPYTTGWFKIF
TRGV11,TRGJ1/TRGJ2,medium-sized,TGTGCCTGCTGGATCGAAGGTTATAAGAAACTCTTT,CACWIEGYKKLF
TRGV3,TRGJ1/TRGJ2,medium-sized,TGTGCCACCTGGGACGGACCTAAGAAACTCTTT,CATWDGPKKLF